This T cell receptor (beta chain) was observed in a study of glioma-infiltrating T cells. Study details: Glioma patients had dexamethasone for six or fewer days before surgery. Sequencing aimed for roughly 4.5- to 11-fold coverage of approximately 990,000 peripheral T cells.

TCR alpha and beta CDR3 regions were amplified from RNA using iRepertoire nested multiplex PCR. TCRdb used MiXCR to reprocess the multiplex PCR reads, holding one entry per CDR3 protein. This table holds 300,000 to 450,000 distinct CDR3 sequences, 41% found once. In this sample, this clonotype turned up many times. Its target is unknown. V was shortened by 7 bases and J by 6 bases, with 13 bases between the two germline ends. This CDR3 is 13 amino acids long. The germline gives CDR1 MNHEY, CDR2 SVGEGT. Points from the study as a whole: Tissue and blood shared very few CDR3 sequences.

The sample comprised glioma tissue, nonneoplastic brain tissue, or PBMCs (not recorded which). The rearrangement uses TRBV6-2 or TRBV6-3 and TRBJ1-5, with D possibly TRBD1 on 5 matching bases. This clonotype was obtained from a human donor with low-grade glioma or glioblastoma, undergoing nonglioma brain surgery, or in good health (not recorded which). The CDR3 DNA is TGTGCCAGCACGCAGGGCGGGTTTCAGCCCCAGCATTTT. Protein sequence: CASTQGGFQPQHF.